These 11 T cell receptor beta chains were all obtained from the same sample, sequenced in a study of regulatory T cells in long-lasting Graves disease. According to the study, TCR beta libraries were built with iRepertoire HTBI primers and CDR3-region Arm-PCR. Each CDR3 protein gets one entry after TCRdb re-called the multiplex PCR reads with MiXCR. The sample lists 400,000 or so distinct CDR3 sequences, less than 25% occurring once. Time point given: persistent/refractory GD, antithyroid drugs over 5 years with positive TRAb. Extracted RNA from PBMCs served as the source of the TCR library. The sequenced sample was peripheral blood mononuclear cells (PBMCs), obtained when the disease was refractory, from a patient treated with antithyroid drugs. The source of these receptors is a female donor with Graves disease.

Ten or more counts support this clonotype. The V gene is TRBV6-1, the J gene TRBJ1-3; 8 nucleotides align to TRBD1. With 6 bases clipped from V and 3 bases from J, the junction kept 7 bases outside the gene matches. Looked up from germline, CDR1 is MNHNS and CDR2 is SASEGT. The CDR3 has 15 amino acids. Written as DNA, the CDR3 is TGTGCCAGCAGCATCGACAGGGGTCGTGGAAACACCATATATTTT. This codes for CASSIDRGRGNTIYF.

This clonotype was observed a single time. The chain has TRBV28 and TRBJ2-2; no reliable D call. V was cut by 7 bases and J by 0 bases, with 9 bases left in between. Looked up from germline, CDR1 is MDHEN and CDR2 is SYDVKM. This CDR3 contains 14 residues. CDR3 in DNA: TGTGCCAGCACTATAACAGCGAACACCGGGGAGCTGTTTTTT. Protein product: CASTITANTGELFF.

This clonotype has a handful of counts. The gene calls are TRBV2 and TRBJ2-2; 12 nucleotides agree with TRBD2. The CDR3 consists of 19 residues. V dropped 5 bases and J dropped 1; count of bases not matched to a gene: 11. CDR1 and CDR2 (germline): SNHLY, FYNNEI. CDR3 amino acids: CASSHHLAGGPKNTGELFF. CDR3 DNA sequence: TGTGCCAGCAGTCACCACCTAGCGGGAGGGCCGAAGAACACCGGGGAGCTGTTTTTT.

This clonotype was recorded a few times. The genes are TRBV15 and TRBJ1-5; 8 nucleotides match TRBD1. Germline CDR1 is LNHNV and CDR2 is YYDKDF (reference sequence). Trimming removed 1 base from V and 7 bases from J; junction bases left unmatched: 6. CDR3 length: 15 amino acids. The CDR3 reads CATSRGQGYGQPQHF. DNA of the CDR3: TGTGCCACCAGCAGAGGACAGGGGTACGGGCAGCCCCAGCATTTT.

There are a few counts of this clonotype. The chain is built from TRBV7-6 and TRBJ1-1, with D tentatively TRBD1 (5 bases). Germline V gives CDR1 SGHVS, CDR2 FNYEAQ. V lost 5 bases to trimming and J lost 0 bases, with 13 bases between them. The CDR3 length is 15 residues. CDR3 nucleotides: TGTGCCAGCAGCCCCCAGACAGACATGAACACTGAAGCTTTCTTT. Encoded protein: CASSPQTDMNTEAFF.

This clonotype has a handful of counts. The J gene is TRBJ1-1, the V gene TRBV19, with D uncertain. The CDR3 sequence is 16 residues long. V lost 3 bases, J lost 9 bases, and 23 bases lay in between. CDR1 and CDR2 (germline): LNHDA, SQIVND (reference sequence). The CDR3 region is CASSISVVLDFDQAFF. CDR3 bases: TGTGCCAGTAGTATTTCCGTCGTTTTGGATTTCGACCAAGCTTTCTTT. The whole variable domain, remainder taken from reference TRBV19 and TRBJ1-1, is DGGITQSPKYLFRKEGQNVTLSCEQNLNHDAMYWYRQDPGQGLRLIYYSQIVNDFQKGDIAEGYSVSREKKESFPLTVTSAQKNPTAFYLCASSISVVLDFDQAFFGQGTRLTVV.

The V gene is TRBV2, the J gene TRBJ2-7, with D perhaps matching TRBD1 (5 bases). CDR1 SNHLY and CDR2 FYNNEI come from the germline V gene. V shed 6 bases and J shed 0 bases, with 9 bases lying between them. CDR3 length: 13 amino acids. In DNA, the CDR3 is TGTGCCAGCAGGAAGGACACCTCCTACGAGCAGTACTTC. Translation gives CASRKDTSYEQYF.

V gene TRBV7-6 combines with J gene TRBJ1-1; 7 nucleotides align to TRBD1. V was clipped by 3 bases and J by 5 bases; unmatched bases: 9. The CDR3 runs 15 residues. Germline CDR1 SGHVS, CDR2 FNYEAQ. In DNA form, the CDR3 reads TGTGCCAGCAGCTTTAGCACAGGGGCGGATACTGAAGCTTTCTTT. Residues: CASSFSTGADTEAFF.

The chain recombines TRBV19 with TRBJ2-7, with a weak D call TRBD2 (6 bases). Germline assignment: CDR1 LNHDA and CDR2 SQIVND (reference sequence). This CDR3 has 15 amino acids. The V gene lost 2 bases and the J gene lost 5 bases, with 16 bases spanning the gap. The CDR3 sequence is CASSIWGDLAHEQYF. The CDR3 DNA is TGTGCCAGTAGTATATGGGGGGACCTAGCCCACGAGCAGTACTTC.

This clonotype was detected ten times or more. V is TRBV20-1 and J is TRBJ2-5, with 9 bases lining up with TRBD2. The CDR3 has 15 amino acids. Germline assignment: CDR1 DFQATT and CDR2 SNEGSKA (reference sequence). Written as DNA, the CDR3 is TGCAGCGGCTCTCATTGGGCGGGAGGGGGAGAGACCCAGTACTTC. Translating gives CSGSHWAGGGETQYF.

The chain links TRBV20-1 to TRBJ2-5; the match to TRBD1 covers 10 bases. After removal of 0 bases from V and 9 bases from J, the junction contained 13 bases not matched to a gene. Germline V gives CDR1 DFQATT, CDR2 SNEGSKA (reference sequence). CDR3 length: 16 residues. The CDR3 DNA reads TGCAGTGCTAGAGATCCTGGGGGGACAGGGGTTGCGGCCCAGTACTTC. The encoded protein is CSARDPGGTGVAAQYF.